The rows below give T cell receptor beta chains drawn from one sample of a study of blood T cell repertoires in COVID-19. Here immunoSEQ multiplex PCR was the method, and the copy in TCRdb shows in-frame clones only, minus some. Of roughly 100,000 clones in the sample, around 80% are singletons; the top ten hold about 17%. The sample was peripheral blood. These receptors were taken from a woman aged 80 or older with active or convalescent COVID-19. Each CDR3 is given with its conserved first and last residue. Fields, in order: clone size, D gene, V gene, J gene, CDR3 DNA, CDR3 protein. The D gene is left open where the match is weak. Size is stated for part of the rows, as once, few or many counts, or as a class when the clone is expanded.

>.|.|TRBV19|TRBJ1-2
TGTGCCAGTAGTATGGTTGGCAGGGGCGGCCCTCGGGACTATGGCTACACCTTC
CASSMVGRGGPRDYGYTF
>once|.|TRBV9|TRBJ2-7
TGTGCCAGCAGCGTAGAGCCGGGGAGTCTTTACGAGCAGTACTTC
CASSVEPGSLYEQYF
>.|TRBD2|TRBV6-1|TRBJ2-5
TGTGCCAGCAGTGAAGGGACTAGCGGGGGGGCAGAGACCCAGTACTTC
CASSEGTSGGAETQYF
>few|.|TRBV4-1|TRBJ1-2
TGCGCCAGCAGCCAAGCCGTCAGGGGTTTTTATGGCTACACCTTC
CASSQAVRGFYGYTF
>.|.|TRBV28|TRBJ1-1
TGTGCCAGCCGGACAGTTCTCGAAGCTTTCTTT
CASRTVLEAFF
>.|.|TRBV10-1|TRBJ1-2
TGCGCCAGCAGTGAAGGGGGGGGGAAGAAGCGCGGCTACACCTTC
CASSEGGGKKRGYTF
>.|.|TRBV4-1|TRBJ2-5
TGCGCCAGCAGCCAGGGGGGACAGCAAGAGACCCAGTACTTC
CASSQGGQQETQYF
>.|.|TRBV15|TRBJ2-2
TGTGCCACCAGCAGAGATCCAGTACAGTTGAACACCGGGGAGCTGTTTTTT
CATSRDPVQLNTGELFF
>.|TRBD2|TRBV6-2/TRBV6-3|TRBJ2-5
TGTGCCAGCAGTTACCCGCGACTAGCGGGAGCGGAAGAGACCCAGTACTTC
CASSYPRLAGAEETQYF
>.|TRBD1|TRBV4-1|TRBJ2-7
TGCGCCAGCAGCCAAGCCAACGTACCCGGGACAGGGCCCTACGAGCAGTACTTC
CASSQANVPGTGPYEQYF
>.|.|TRBV4-3|TRBJ2-2
TGCGCCAGCAGCCTAGGGGGCACCGGGGAGCTGTTTTTT
CASSLGGTGELFF
>.|.|TRBV7-9|TRBJ1-2
TGTGCCAGCAGCTTAGCGCTTGCTCTCTCGGGTGGCTACACCTTC
CASSLALALSGGYTF
>.|TRBD2|TRBV6-1|TRBJ2-1
TGTGCCAGCAGTGAATTCCTAGCGGGAGGAAGGGATGAGCAGTTCTTC
CASSEFLAGGRDEQFF
>.|.|TRBV19|TRBJ1-1
TGTGCCAGTAGCTCGGTCCCCGAGGAGGAAGCTTTCTTT
CASSSVPEEEAFF
>.|.|TRBV9|TRBJ1-2
TGTGCCAGCAGCCCAGGGGAGAAGGGAGGCTACACCTTC
CASSPGEKGGYTF
>.|.|TRBV15|TRBJ2-5
TGTGCCACCAGCAGGCCTACAGGGAAAGAGACCCAGTACTTC
CATSRPTGKETQYF
>.|.|TRBV29-1|TRBJ1-1
TGCAGCTCAACCCCCCAGACTGAAGCTTTCTTT
CSSTPQTEAFF
>.|TRBD1|TRBV7-6|TRBJ2-2
TGTGCCAGCAGCCCGGGACAGTCGAACACCGGGGAGCTGTTTTTT
CASSPGQSNTGELFF
>.|.|TRBV7-3|TRBJ2-2
TGTGCCAGCAGCTTAAACTCGATCGCGAACACCGGGGAGCTGTTTTTT
CASSLNSIANTGELFF
>.|.|TRBV19|TRBJ1-5
TGTGCCAGTAGTAAGACGGAACTATATAGCAATCAGCCCCAGCATTTT
CASSKTELYSNQPQHF
>.|.|TRBV30|TRBJ2-7
TGTGCCCTCGCGGGGGCCCCATCCTACGAGCAGTACTTC
CALAGAPSYEQYF
>.|TRBD1|TRBV13|TRBJ1-5
TGTGCCAGCAGCGGACGGACAGGGAATCAGCCCCAGCATTTT
CASSGRTGNQPQHF
>.|.|TRBV4-3|TRBJ1-4
TGCGCCAGCAGCCAAGAGGCTGCAGGGTCAACTAATGAAAAACTGTTTTTT
CASSQEAAGSTNEKLFF
>.|TRBD1|TRBV5-5|TRBJ1-4
TGTGCCAGCAGCGGGCAACAGGGGGGGAATGAAAAACTGTTTTTT
CASSGQQGGNEKLFF
>once|TRBD2|TRBV3-1/TRBV3-2|TRBJ2-7
TGTGCCAGCAGTCCGGGACTAGCGGGGAACTACGAGCAGTACTTC
CASSPGLAGNYEQYF
>.|TRBD1|TRBV27|TRBJ2-2
TGTGCCAGCAGTTTTTTGCTCCGGGACAGGGGTTGCACCGGGGAGCTGTTTTTT
CASSFLLRDRGCTGELFF
>.|TRBD1|TRBV27|TRBJ1-2
TGTGCCAGCAGTCCAGGACAGGGGGCGTACTCCTATGGCTACACCTTC
CASSPGQGAYSYGYTF
>.|TRBD2|TRBV4-2|TRBJ2-1
TGTGCCAGCAGCCCAACAGGGACTAGCAACAATGAGCAGTTCTTC
CASSPTGTSNNEQFF
>.|TRBD1|TRBV5-1|TRBJ1-2
TGCGCCAGCAGCCCGGAACCGGGACAGGGGGTTTATGGCTACACCTTC
CASSPEPGQGVYGYTF
>.|TRBD1|TRBV5-6|TRBJ2-3
TGTGCCAGCAGCTCCAGGGGGCGAAAGAATACGCAGTATTTT
CASSSRGRKNTQYF
>.|.|TRBV19|TRBJ1-2
TGTGCCAGTAGCCCCGGACAGAAAGCTAACTATGGCTACACCTTC
CASSPGQKANYGYTF
>.|.|TRBV5-5|TRBJ2-5
TGTGCCAGCAGCCCAACAGGCGGGGTACAAGAGACCCAGTACTTC
CASSPTGGVQETQYF
>once|.|TRBV5-1|TRBJ1-1
TGCGCCAGCAGCTTGGCTAGCTCTAACACTGAAGCTTTCTTT
CASSLASSNTEAFF
>.|.|TRBV12-3/TRBV12-4|TRBJ1-1
TGTGCCAGCAGTCGGGATTGGGGCACTGAAGCTTTCTTT
CASSRDWGTEAFF
>.|TRBD2|TRBV7-3|TRBJ2-2
TGTGCCAGCAGCTTAACGCCCAGCGGGGTAACCGGGGAGCTGTTTTTT
CASSLTPSGVTGELFF
>.|.|TRBV19|TRBJ2-7
TGTGCCAGTAGTATGCAGGGCAGCGAGCAGTACTTC
CASSMQGSEQYF
>.|TRBD2|TRBV7-2|TRBJ2-7
TGTGCCAGCAGCCGGGGTCCCGGCGGACTAGCGGGAGTGGGCGAGCAGTACTTC
CASSRGPGGLAGVGEQYF
>few|.|TRBV2|TRBJ1-4
TGTGCCAGCAGTGGGGCAGCAACTAATGAAAAACTGTTTTTT
CASSGAATNEKLFF
>.|.|TRBV15|TRBJ1-2
TGTGCCACCAGCAGAGTATCGGGAGGTGACCGATATGGCTACACCTTC
CATSRVSGGDRYGYTF
>.|.|TRBV2|TRBJ1-1
TGTGCCAGCAGTGAAGTGGAACCTCAGAGGGATGAAGCTTTCTTT
CASSEVEPQRDEAFF
>.|.|TRBV5-6|TRBJ2-4
TGTGCCAGCAGCACCTACCGGGGGGCCGGGGGGAACATTCAGTACTTC
CASSTYRGAGGNIQYF
>.|TRBD2|TRBV9|TRBJ2-7
TGTGCCAGCAGCGCAGAGGGGACTAGCTATTACGAGCAGTACTTC
CASSAEGTSYYEQYF